The next 26 T cell receptor beta chains were all read from a single sample in a study of PD-1 and CTLA-4 blockade in melanoma. Profiled with immunoSEQ multiplex PCR; TCRdb holds only in-frame clones, not every one. The table shows about 16,000 clones, with under 85% occurring only once. The material was CD8+ T cells from peripheral blood, obtained before anti-PD-1 treatment. These receptors all stem from a human donor with melanoma.

This clone was counted only a few times. The chain joins TRBV11-3 to TRBJ2-3; D gene uncertain. V lost 5 bases to trimming and J lost 0 bases, with 6 bases between them. This CDR3 spans 13 amino acids. Germline V gene data show CDR1 as SGHNT and CDR2 as YENEEA. CDR3 region: CASSLGSTDTQYF. CDR3 DNA: TGTGCCAGCAGCCTCGGGAGCACAGATACGCAGTATTTT.

The chain employs TRBV11-2 and TRBJ2-1; tentative D call: TRBD2 (5 bases). This CDR3 region has 14 residues. Looked up from germline, CDR1 is SGHAT and CDR2 is FQNNGV. V lost 5 bases, J lost 8 bases, and 16 bases lay in between. CDR3 protein: CASSLYVGVDEQFF. CDR3 nucleotides: TGTGCCAGCAGCCTCTATGTGGGAGTGGATGAGCAGTTCTTC.

The chain uses TRBV10-2 and TRBJ2-6, with 7 bases identical to TRBD1. This CDR3 comprises 17 residues. Unmatched junction bases numbered 10, after V lost 7 bases and J lost 1 base. Germline CDR1 is WSHSY and CDR2 is SAAADI. CDR3 protein: CASNRLDRFSGANVLTF. CDR3 DNA: TGCGCCAGCAACCGCTTGGACAGGTTTTCTGGGGCCAACGTCCTGACTTTC.

This clone was detected once. V usage is TRBV19 and J usage is TRBJ1-5; D call uncertain. Trimming cost V 6 bases and J 5 bases, with 23 bases left between them. The CDR3 extends over 17 amino acids. Germline V gene sequence: CDR1 LNHDA, CDR2 SQIVND (reference sequence). The chain's CDR3 is CASRYGMEAAMYQPQHF. The CDR3 DNA reads as TGTGCCAGTAGATACGGGATGGAGGCAGCTATGTATCAGCCCCAGCATTTT.

This chain links TRBV11-2 with TRBJ1-3, with D perhaps TRBD1 (5 bases). Trimming took 7 bases from V and 1 from J, leaving 8 bases between them. CDR1 and CDR2 (germline): SGHAT, FQNNGV. The CDR3 covers 13 residues. CDR3 region: CASTRVSGNTIYF. In DNA, the CDR3 is TGTGCCAGCACCAGGGTTTCTGGAAACACCATATATTTT.

This chain uses TRBV2 with TRBJ2-7; 8 bases line up with TRBD2. Trimming removed 8 bases from V and 3 bases from J; junction bases left unmatched: 12. The CDR3 has 15 residues. Germline CDR1 is SNHLY and CDR2 is FYNNEI. CDR3 in amino acids: CASQTSVAGSYEQYF. DNA of the CDR3: TGTGCCAGCCAGACTAGCGTAGCGGGGAGCTACGAGCAGTACTTC.

This clone was recorded a few times. J is TRBJ2-2 and V is TRBV6-5; 9 nucleotides match TRBD2. CDR3 length: 15 amino acids. The junction had 2 bases not matched to a gene; V was cut back by 5 bases and J by 1 base. CDR1 is MNHEY, CDR2 SVGAGI, per germline. CDR3 in DNA: TGTGCCAGCAGTCGACTAGCGGTGAACACCGGGGAGCTGTTTTTT. This codes for CASSRLAVNTGELFF.

The J gene is TRBJ2-2, the V gene TRBV7-2; 7 bases align to TRBD1. J was trimmed by 2 bases and V by 2 bases; bases with no gene match: 8. This CDR3 has 17 residues. Per the germline V gene, CDR1 is SGHTA and CDR2 is FQGNSA. CDR3 sequence (DNA): TGTGCCAGCAGCTTAATTTTGGCAGGGGGAAACACCGGGGAGCTGTTTTTT. Protein sequence: CASSLILAGGNTGELFF.

CDR3 residues: CASSYTLAGAFTDTQYF. Written as DNA, the CDR3 is TGTGCCAGCAGCTATACCCTAGCGGGGGCCTTCACAGATACGCAGTATTTT. The gene calls are TRBV7-9 and TRBJ2-3, with TRBD2 identical over 10 bases. Per germline, CDR1 SEHNR and CDR2 FQNEAQ (reference sequence). This CDR3 spans 17 amino acids. V lost 4 bases and J lost 2; bases outside the gene matches: 9.

The chain employs TRBV27 and TRBJ2-2, with a possible D match to TRBD2 (6 bases). Germline V gene sequence: CDR1 MNHEY, CDR2 SMNVEV (reference sequence). V lost 6 bases, J lost 0 bases, and 11 bases lay in between. This CDR3 is 15 amino acids long. The CDR3 DNA reads TGTGCCAGCAGCCGGGGGTCCGCGAACACCGGGGAGCTGTTTTTT. This gives the protein CASSRGSANTGELFF.

V is TRBV12-3 or TRBV12-4 and J is TRBJ2-7; D is unclear. V was shortened by 5 bases and J by 2 bases, with 7 bases between the two germline ends. This CDR3 contains 12 residues. The DNA of the CDR3 is TGTGCCAGCAGTCCCCTTACCTACGAGCAGTACTTC. It yields the protein CASSPLTYEQYF.

This chain connects TRBV5-5 to TRBJ2-2; 7 bases match TRBD2. The CDR3 has 18 residues. V shed 4 bases, J shed 4 bases, and the junction held 16 bases outside the gene matches. Germline V gene sequence: CDR1 SGHKS, CDR2 YYEKEE (reference sequence). This CDR3 is CASSELLAGTTSTGELFF. The CDR3 DNA sequence: TGTGCCAGCAGCGAACTTCTGGCAGGGACTACGAGCACCGGGGAGCTGTTTTTT.

V gene TRBV10-3 combines with J gene TRBJ1-1; weak D call: TRBD1 (5 bases). Trimming pared 0 bases from V and 1 base from J, leaving 15 bases between. Looked up from germline, CDR1 is ENHRY and CDR2 is SYGVKD. This CDR3 is built from 17 residues. CDR3 in amino acids: CAISESSRGRWNTEAFF. The CDR3 DNA follows: TGTGCCATCAGTGAGTCATCACGGGGACGGTGGAACACTGAAGCTTTCTTT.

This clone appeared a single time. The chain combines TRBV19 with TRBJ2-3; D not certain. The CDR3 is 16 residues long. Germline-derived CDR1 and CDR2 are LNHDA and SQIVND (reference sequence). Deletions cut 4 bases from V and 2 bases from J, with 16 bases between. The CDR3, as DNA: TGTGCCAGTAGTACCCCGGTTGTGGCAAACACAGATACGCAGTATTTT. Protein sequence: CASSTPVVANTDTQYF.

The chain has TRBV11-2 and TRBJ2-3; TRBD2 matches at 8 bases. The CDR3 runs 15 residues. Losses at the gene ends were 1 base for V and 3 bases for J; bases not matched to a gene: 3. The germline CDR1 and CDR2 sequences are SGHAT and FQNNGV. CDR3 region: CASSLGGRQTDTQYF. The DNA for the CDR3 is TGTGCCAGCAGCTTAGGCGGGAGGCAAACAGATACGCAGTATTTT. Based on the CDR3 plus reference TRBV11-2 and TRBJ2-3, the full variable domain is EAGVAQSPRYKIIEKRQSVAFWCNPISGHATLYWYQQILGQGPKLLIQFQNNGVVDDSQLPKDRFSAERLKGVDSTLKIQPAKLEDSAVYLCASSLGGRQTDTQYFGPGTRLTVL.

The sample holds one count of this clone. The J gene is TRBJ1-1, the V gene TRBV10-1; TRBD1 is a possible D gene (6 bases). The CDR3 has 16 residues. Trimming stripped 6 bases from V and 0 bases from J, with 17 bases between. CDR1 and CDR2 from the germline V gene are WNHNN and SYGVQD (reference sequence). CDR3 region: CASSDNYWDMNTEAFF. The DNA of the CDR3 is TGCGCCAGCAGCGATAACTATTGGGACATGAACACTGAAGCTTTCTTT.

V usage is TRBV6-5 and J usage is TRBJ2-7; D not resolved. The CDR3 has 12 amino acids. V gave up 6 bases and J gave up 7 bases, with 13 bases separating them. Germline values: CDR1 MNHEY, CDR2 SVGAGI. The DNA of the CDR3 is TGTGCCAGCAGACCGGGCCCCAAGGAGCAGTACTTC. Its translation: CASRPGPKEQYF.

This clone was seen more than once but under ten times. The J gene is TRBJ2-1, the V gene TRBV3-1 (or the pseudogene TRBV3-2); D may be TRBD2 (6 bases). The germline V and J ends were trimmed by 1 base and 4 bases, with 11 bases remaining between them. Germline V CDR1 and CDR2: LGHDT, YNNKEL (reference sequence). The CDR3 has 15 amino acids. The CDR3 nucleotides are TGTGCCAGCAGCCAAGCCCTGGGGGGTTACAATGAGCAGTTCTTC. It specifies CASSQALGGYNEQFF.

This chain links TRBV5-6 with TRBJ2-7, with a possible D match to TRBD2 (7 bases). The germline V gene has CDR1 SGHDT and CDR2 YYEEEE. V was trimmed by 0 bases and J by 5 bases, leaving 12 bases between them. This CDR3 is built from 14 residues. This CDR3 reads CASSLDREGDEQYF. DNA for the CDR3: TGTGCCAGCAGCTTGGACAGGGAGGGAGACGAGCAGTACTTC.

This chain connects TRBV9 to TRBJ2-7; 7 nucleotides align to TRBD2. The germline CDR1 and CDR2 sequences are SGDLS and YYNGEE. Trimming at V came to 0 bases and at J to 3 bases, leaving 3 bases not matched to a gene. The CDR3 has 14 amino acids. Here the CDR3 DNA reads TGTGCCAGCAGCGTAGGTCCGGGGGGCTACGAGCAGTACTTC. This sequence encodes CASSVGPGGYEQYF. Looking up the rest from reference TRBV9 and TRBJ2-7 gives the full variable domain: DSGVTQTPKHLITATGQRVTLRCSPRSGDLSVYWYQQSLDQGLQFLIQYYNGEERAKGNILERFSAQQFPDLHSELNLSSLELGDSALYFCASSVGPGGYEQYFGPGTRLTVT.

The rearrangement links TRBV6-5 to TRBJ1-1; 8 bases agree with TRBD1. This CDR3 is built from 16 residues. Trimming took 3 bases from V and 1 from J; bases not matched to a gene: 7. The germline CDR1 and CDR2 sequences are MNHEY and SVGAGI. This CDR3 is CASSYRTGYGNTEAFF. Written as DNA, the CDR3 is TGTGCCAGCAGTTATAGGACAGGGTACGGGAACACTGAAGCTTTCTTT.

In DNA, the CDR3 is TGTGCCAGCAGCCACCACGTGGGGGGCACAGATACGCAGTATTTT. Its protein is CASSHHVGGTDTQYF. The gene calls are TRBV7-9 and TRBJ2-3, with D perhaps TRBD1 or TRBD2 (5 bases each). Trimming removed 5 bases at V and 1 base at J, with 13 bases between. This CDR3 region has 15 residues. Germline CDR1 is SEHNR and CDR2 is FQNEAQ (reference sequence).

The gene calls are TRBV27 and TRBJ2-7, with D perhaps TRBD1 (6 bases). CDR1 and CDR2 from the germline V gene are MNHEY and SMNVEV (reference sequence). The CDR3 totals 15 residues. V gave up 0 bases and J gave up 0 bases, with 9 bases separating them. CDR3 protein: CASSLSQGSSYEQYF. The CDR3 DNA sequence: TGTGCCAGCAGTTTATCCCAGGGGTCCTCCTACGAGCAGTACTTC.

The gene calls are TRBV28 and TRBJ1-1; D is undetermined. V dropped 5 bases and J dropped 0 bases, with 13 bases sitting between them. Germline V CDR1 and CDR2: MDHEN, SYDVKM. The CDR3 length is 15 residues. In DNA form, the CDR3 reads TGTGCCAGCAGTACCCCTGGCAACATGAACACTGAAGCTTTCTTT. Its protein product is CASSTPGNMNTEAFF.

Points on this clone: Germline and junction disagree at one end, which may indicate a read error. V is TRBV6-5 and J is TRBJ2-7, with D tentatively TRBD1 (5 bases). The germline V gene has CDR1 MNHEY and CDR2 SVGAGI. This CDR3 spans 12 amino acids. The CDR3 loop reads CASSPNLQAKHF. In nucleotides, the CDR3 is TGTGCCAGCAGTCCGAACCTACAGGCCAAGCACTTC.

The chain joins TRBV24-1 to TRBJ1-1; the match to TRBD1 covers 7 bases. Germline-derived CDR1 and CDR2 are KGHDR and SFDVKD. The CDR3 runs 14 residues. Trimming removed 3 bases from V and 4 bases from J; junction bases left unmatched: 4. This CDR3 reads CATSDGRQGTEAFF. The CDR3 region has the DNA TGTGCCACCAGTGATGGAAGACAGGGCACTGAAGCTTTCTTT.